This T cell receptor beta chain was identified during a study of blood T cells in healthy people across ages. Findings and limits, study-wide: Reliance upon unsorted PBMCs precluded definitive naive versus antigen-experienced comparison. Diversity of TCR beta per million T cells declined in a roughly linear way with age.

In regard to this clonotype: Its antigen is not known.

The study recruited healthy Caucasian donors from Russia who were aged roughly 6 to 95. The length of the CDR3 is 15 residues. The V and J ends lost 3 bases and 4 bases, in that order; junction bases with no gene match: 7. Through a sample-barcoded 5' primer and a J-beta primer mix, a second PCR was run for roughly 6 to 12 cycles. All samples yielded 3 million or more CDR3-containing paired-end reads. One entry per CDR3 protein, called by TCRdb with MiXCR from the 5' RACE reads. Here the sample spans 1,500,000 or so distinct CDR3 sequences, roughly 64% being singletons. Sequencing used blood. The sequence came from a man younger than 35 in good health. The chain links TRBV12-3 or TRBV12-4 to TRBJ2-7, with 9 bases aligning to TRBD1. CDR3 DNA: TGTGCCAGCAGTTTGAGGCCGGGACAGGGTTACGAGCAGTACTTC. This sequence encodes CASSLRPGQGYEQYF.